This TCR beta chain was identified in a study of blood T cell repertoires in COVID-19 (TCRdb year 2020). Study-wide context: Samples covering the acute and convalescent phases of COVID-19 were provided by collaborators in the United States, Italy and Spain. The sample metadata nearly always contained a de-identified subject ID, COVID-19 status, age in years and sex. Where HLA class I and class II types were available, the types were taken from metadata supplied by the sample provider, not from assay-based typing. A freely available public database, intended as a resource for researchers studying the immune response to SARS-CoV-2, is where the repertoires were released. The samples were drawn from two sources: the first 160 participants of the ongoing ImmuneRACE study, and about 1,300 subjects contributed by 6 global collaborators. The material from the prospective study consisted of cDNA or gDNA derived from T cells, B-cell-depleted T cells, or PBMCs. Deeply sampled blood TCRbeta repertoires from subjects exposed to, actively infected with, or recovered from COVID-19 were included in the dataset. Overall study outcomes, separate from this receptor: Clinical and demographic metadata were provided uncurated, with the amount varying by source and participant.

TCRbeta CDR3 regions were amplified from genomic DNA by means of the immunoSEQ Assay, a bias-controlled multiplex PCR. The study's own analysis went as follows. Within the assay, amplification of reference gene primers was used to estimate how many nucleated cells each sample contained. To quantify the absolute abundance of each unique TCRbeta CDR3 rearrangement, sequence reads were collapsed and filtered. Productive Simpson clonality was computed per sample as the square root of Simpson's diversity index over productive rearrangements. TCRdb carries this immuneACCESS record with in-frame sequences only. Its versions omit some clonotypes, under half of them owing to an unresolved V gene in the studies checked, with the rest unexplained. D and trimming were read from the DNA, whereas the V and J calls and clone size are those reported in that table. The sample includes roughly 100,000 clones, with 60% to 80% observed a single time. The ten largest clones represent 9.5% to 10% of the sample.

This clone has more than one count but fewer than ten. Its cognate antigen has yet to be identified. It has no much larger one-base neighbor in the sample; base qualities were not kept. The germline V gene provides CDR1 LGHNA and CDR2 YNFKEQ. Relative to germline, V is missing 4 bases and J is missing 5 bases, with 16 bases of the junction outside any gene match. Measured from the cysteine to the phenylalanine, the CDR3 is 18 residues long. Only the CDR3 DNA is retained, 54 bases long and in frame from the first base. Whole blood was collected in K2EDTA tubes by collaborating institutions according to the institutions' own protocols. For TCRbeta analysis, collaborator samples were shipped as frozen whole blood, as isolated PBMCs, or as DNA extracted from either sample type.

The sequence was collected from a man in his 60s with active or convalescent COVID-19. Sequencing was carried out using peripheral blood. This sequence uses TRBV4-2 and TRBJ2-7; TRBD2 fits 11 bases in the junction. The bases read TGTGCCAGCAGCCCCCGGGGGGGCACTAGCGGGAGAGGGGACGAGCAGTACTTC. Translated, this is CASSPRGGTSGRGDEQYF.